Below are 28 T cell receptor beta chains sequenced from a single sample in a study of regulatory T cells in long-lasting Graves disease. Time point specified: newly diagnosed GD, antithyroid drugs for less than 3 months. The TCR library was made from RNA that had been extracted from PBMCs in TRIzol. According to the study, TCR beta libraries were built with iRepertoire HTBI primers and CDR3-region Arm-PCR. TCRdb redid the calling of the multiplex PCR reads with MiXCR, one entry per CDR3 protein. The sample shows about 440,000 distinct CDR3 sequences, more than 13% of them seen only once. The sample was also linked to a second study, of T cells in Graves' hyperthyroidism and ophthalmopathy.

The sequences come from peripheral blood mononuclear cells (PBMCs), collected at new diagnosis, from a patient treated with antithyroid drugs. Receptors were obtained from a woman between 25 and 40 years old with Graves disease.

V usage is TRBV6-2 or TRBV6-3 and J usage is TRBJ2-7; D tentatively reads TRBD1 or TRBD2 (6 bases each). The CDR3 runs to 18 residues. Germline CDR1 and CDR2: MNHEY and SVGEGT. The ends were cut back, 5 bases at V and 5 bases at J, with 28 bases in the middle. The CDR3 sequence is CASSPSQSPGAGTHEQYF. Here the CDR3 DNA reads TGTGCCAGCAGTCCATCCCAGTCCCCGGGGGCAGGGACCCACGAGCAGTACTTC.

The sample holds a few counts of this clonotype. The chain has TRBV6-2 or TRBV6-3 and TRBJ2-2; 7 nucleotides align to TRBD1. Germline V gene lookup returns CDR1 MNHEY and CDR2 SVGEGT. The CDR3 consists of 15 residues. J was trimmed by 0 bases and V by 6 bases; bases with no gene match: 4. CDR3 nucleotides: TGTGCCAGCAGCTCCGGGACAGCGAACACCGGGGAGCTGTTTTTT. It codes for CASSSGTANTGELFF.

As for this clonotype: With a much larger clone just one base away, this may be a read error. V usage is TRBV9 and J usage is TRBJ2-5; D is perhaps TRBD2 (6 bases). The CDR3 loop spans 15 amino acids. Per germline, CDR1 SGDLS and CDR2 YYNGEE. Trimming cost V 0 bases and J 11 bases, with 20 bases left between them. CDR3 in DNA: TGTGCCAGCAGCGTAGGCGGGGTCACCTACAATGAGCAGTACTTC. The encoded protein is CASSVGGVTYNEQYF. Full variable domain (rest looked up from reference TRBV9 and TRBJ2-5): DSGVTQTPKHLITATGQRVTLRCSPRSGDLSVYWYQQSLDQGLQFLIQYYNGEERAKGNILERFSAQQFPDLHSELNLSSLELGDSALYFCASSVGGVTYNEQYFGPGTRLLVL.

Many counts were recorded for this clonotype. The chain uses TRBV2 and TRBJ1-1; the D is unclear. V was pared by 8 bases and J by 6 bases, with 10 bases between. Germline CDR1 and CDR2: SNHLY and FYNNEI. This CDR3 is built from 11 residues. CDR3 sequence reads: CASCATAEAFF. CDR3 nucleotide sequence: TGTGCCAGCTGTGCTACGGCTGAAGCTTTCTTT.

This rearrangement joins TRBV7-6 to TRBJ2-1; D ambiguous. In germline, CDR1 is SGHVS, CDR2 FNYEAQ. CDR3 length equals 13 residues. V dropped 5 bases and J dropped 5 bases, with 10 bases sitting between them. CDR3 loop: CASSRTTNNEQFF. CDR3 bases: TGTGCCAGCAGCCGAACTACAAACAATGAGCAGTTCTTC.

This clonotype occurred many times. The chain has TRBV12-3 or TRBV12-4 and TRBJ1-6; possible D gene TRBD1, 6 bases. V gave up 2 bases and J gave up 11 bases, with 13 bases separating them. The CDR3 runs 14 residues. This CDR3 reads CASSLQGSGAPLHF. In DNA form, the CDR3 reads TGTGCCAGCAGTTTACAAGGGTCAGGGGCACCCCTCCACTTT.

This chain connects TRBV4-1 to TRBJ2-1, with TRBD1 matching 12 bases. The CDR3 is 15 residues long. The V gene's germline CDR1 is MGHRA and CDR2 YSYEKL. J was trimmed by 10 bases and V by 3 bases; bases with no gene match: 7. DNA for the CDR3: TGCGCCAGCAGCCATCCGGGACAGGGGGCGTTGGAGCAGTTCTTC. Its protein is CASSHPGQGALEQFF.

The gene calls are TRBV19 and TRBJ2-7; D possibly corresponds to TRBD2 (5 bases). Germline CDR1 reads LNHDA; CDR2 reads SQIVND (reference sequence). The CDR3 has 14 residues. The V and J ends lost 1 base and 0 bases respectively, with 7 bases between them. CDR3 DNA: TGTGCCAGTAGTATAGTGGGAGCCTCCTACGAGCAGTACTTC. It codes for CASSIVGASYEQYF.

This clonotype was detected many times. V usage is TRBV7-2 and J usage is TRBJ2-7; D might be TRBD1 or TRBD2, each matching 6 bases. The CDR3 covers 16 residues. Germline assignment: CDR1 SGHTA and CDR2 FQGNSA. V gave up 5 bases and J gave up 0 bases, with 17 bases separating them. The CDR3 DNA follows: TGTGCCAGCAGCCCGAGGGGGACTTTTAGCTCCTACGAGCAGTACTTC. The encoded protein is CASSPRGTFSSYEQYF.

This clonotype has ten or more counts. This chain uses TRBV27 with TRBJ1-1, with D unclear. The CDR3 is 15 residues long. V was cut by 3 bases and J by 1 base, with 12 bases left in between. Germline V gene lookup returns CDR1 MNHEY and CDR2 SMNVEV (reference sequence). The CDR3 DNA sequence: TGTGCCAGCAGTTTTGGAGAGACGGCGAACACTGAAGCTTTCTTT. Translated, it gives CASSFGETANTEAFF.

This clonotype occurred a few times. The chain is built from TRBV29-1 and TRBJ1-1; D gene uncertain. V lost 6 bases to trimming and J lost 5 bases, with 7 bases between them. Looked up from germline, CDR1 is SQVTM and CDR2 is ANQGSEA. CDR3 length: 10 amino acids. The CDR3 is CSVDATEAFF. The CDR3 DNA reads TGCAGCGTCGACGCTACTGAAGCTTTCTTT.

This clonotype was seen ten or more times. The chain carries TRBV29-1 and TRBJ2-3, with TRBD2 as a possible D gene (6 bases). CDR3 size: 13 residues. Per germline, CDR1 SQVTM and CDR2 ANQGSEA. The V gene lost 3 bases and the J gene lost 0 bases, with 7 bases spanning the gap. The CDR3 DNA reads as TGCAGCGTTGACCGGGAGAGCACAGATACGCAGTATTTT. It is translated as CSVDRESTDTQYF.

This clonotype was counted at least ten times. V is TRBV9 and J is TRBJ1-2; perhaps TRBD1 as D (5 bases). The length of the CDR3 is 16 residues. Germline V lookup: CDR1 SGDLS, CDR2 YYNGEE. V was pared by 4 bases and J by 0 bases, with 16 bases between. CDR3 sequence: CASSPPGGETNYGYTF. The CDR3 DNA reads TGTGCCAGCAGCCCCCCGGGGGGGGAAACTAACTATGGCTACACCTTC.

This clonotype occurred many times. The chain links TRBV28 to TRBJ2-2; no definite D call. The CDR3 is 14 amino acids. With 7 bases removed from V and 3 bases from J, the gap between germline ends came to 12 bases. Germline assignment: CDR1 MDHEN and CDR2 SYDVKM. CDR3 sequence reads: CASIQPLHTGELFF. CDR3 in DNA: TGTGCCAGCATACAGCCCCTTCACACCGGGGAGCTGTTTTTT.

This clonotype has more than one count but fewer than ten. The J gene is TRBJ1-2, the V gene TRBV7-8; tentatively, D is TRBD1 (5 bases). Germline V gene data show CDR1 as SGHVS and CDR2 as FQNEAQ. V shed 5 bases and J shed 2 bases, with 18 bases lying between them. This CDR3 spans 16 amino acids. Written as DNA, the CDR3 is TGTGCCAGCAGCCTAAGACCGGGACGGACAAACTATGGCTACACCTTC. Translated, it gives CASSLRPGRTNYGYTF.

This clonotype came up many times. CDR3 in amino acids: CASSLARAGSNTEAFF. The CDR3, as DNA: TGCGCCAGCAGCTTGGCCAGGGCAGGGTCGAACACTGAAGCTTTCTTT. V gene TRBV5-1 combines with J gene TRBJ1-1; D might be TRBD1 (5 bases). This CDR3 contains 16 residues. Trimming removed 0 bases at V and 1 base at J, with 13 bases between. Germline V gene data show CDR1 as SGHRS and CDR2 as YFSETQ. The whole variable domain, filled in from reference TRBV5-1 and TRBJ1-1, reads KAGVTQTPRYLIKTRGQQVTLSCSPISGHRSVSWYQQTPGQGLQFLFEYFSETQRNKGNFPGRFSGRQFSNSRSEMNVSTLELGDSALYLCASSLARAGSNTEAFFGQGTRLTVV.

A remark on this clonotype: A read error is likely, as this CDR3 ends without the conserved phenylalanine or tryptophan. This chain joins TRBV30 and TRBJ1-1; D possibly corresponds to TRBD1 (5 bases). This CDR3 contains 13 residues. V dropped 0 bases and J dropped 1 base, with 6 bases sitting between them. Germline assignment: CDR1 GTSNPN and CDR2 SVGIG (reference sequence). This CDR3 reads CAWSVGTNTEAFV. DNA of the CDR3: TGTGCCTGGAGTGTCGGGACGAACACTGAAGCTTTCGTT.

This clonotype was seen many times. The chain has TRBV9 and TRBJ2-5; D might be TRBD1 (5 bases). V shed 1 base and J shed 5 bases, with 9 bases lying between them. Germline assignment: CDR1 SGDLS and CDR2 YYNGEE. This CDR3 is built from 13 residues. CDR3 sequence: CASSVLGDETQYF. CDR3 bases: TGTGCCAGCAGCGTATTAGGGGATGAGACCCAGTACTTC.

A few counts support this clonotype. With a much larger clone just one base away, this may be a read error. The rearrangement links TRBV3-1 to TRBJ1-2; D is unclear. Per the germline V gene, CDR1 is LGHDT and CDR2 is YNNKEL (reference sequence). The CDR3 is made up of 14 amino acids. CDR3 sequence: CASSQSTSNYGHTF. For the CDR3, the DNA is TGTGCCAGCAGCCAATCGACATCTAACTATGGCCACACCTTC.

This clonotype occurred many times. This rearrangement joins TRBV28 to TRBJ1-1; the match to TRBD1 covers 7 bases. After removal of 3 bases from V and 4 bases from J, the junction contained 11 bases not matched to a gene. The CDR3 consists of 16 residues. Germline CDR1 reads MDHEN; CDR2 reads SYDVKM. DNA of the CDR3: TGTGCCAGCAGTTTGGCTGGGGTTGACAGGGCCACTGAAGCTTTCTTT. Translated: CASSLAGVDRATEAFF.

This clonotype has just a few counts. This sequence joins TRBV27 and TRBJ2-6; tentatively, D is TRBD1 or TRBD2 (5 bases each). Per germline, CDR1 MNHEY and CDR2 SMNVEV (reference sequence). V lost 5 bases and J 0 bases, leaving 8 bases between the germline ends. The CDR3 consists of 15 residues. This CDR3 is CASSLGTSGANVLTF. Written as DNA, the CDR3 is TGTGCCAGCAGTCTGGGGACCTCTGGGGCCAACGTCCTGACTTTC.

This clonotype was observed a handful of times. The chain links TRBV7-3 to TRBJ1-3; no clear D. Germline CDR1 is SGHTA and CDR2 is FQGTGA. The CDR3 has 13 residues. Between the trimmed V and J ends, which lost 5 bases and 4 bases, there was a span of 9 bases. The CDR3 loop reads CASSPGRGNTIYF. The CDR3 nucleotides read TGTGCCAGCAGCCCCGGGAGGGGAAACACCATATATTTT.

This sequence joins TRBV27 and TRBJ1-5, with D uncertain. CDR1 and CDR2 from the germline V gene are MNHEY and SMNVEV (reference sequence). The CDR3 is 11 amino acids. Trimming took off 4 bases at V and 11 bases at J, with 9 bases between the two ends. The CDR3 reads CASSSRGAQHF. Written as DNA, the CDR3 is TGTGCCAGCAGTTCCCGTGGGGCCCAGCATTTT.

Many counts were recorded for this clonotype. The CDR3 sequence: CASSSDRASSYEQYF. The CDR3 DNA reads as TGTGCCAGCAGTTCCGACAGGGCGAGCTCCTACGAGCAGTACTTC. The rearrangement uses TRBV11-1 and TRBJ2-7; 7 bases align to TRBD1. The CDR3 length is 15 residues. Per germline, CDR1 SGHAT and CDR2 FQDESV (reference sequence). V trimming: 6 bases; J trimming: 0 bases; junction bases outside the gene matches: 8. Full variable domain (rest looked up from reference TRBV11-1 and TRBJ2-7): EAEVAQSPRYKITEKSQAVAFWCDPISGHATLYWYRQILGQGPELLVQFQDESVVDDSQLPKDRFSAERLKGVDSTLKIQPAELGDSAMYLCASSSDRASSYEQYFGPGTRLTVT.

This clonotype came up a few times. This sequence joins TRBV5-1 and TRBJ2-3, with D unclear. CDR1 is SGHRS, CDR2 YFSETQ, per germline. The CDR3 extends over 14 amino acids. Deletions cut 3 bases from V and 0 bases from J, with 8 bases between. The CDR3 sequence is CASSYETSTDTQYF. The CDR3 nucleotides are TGCGCCAGCAGCTATGAAACTAGCACAGATACGCAGTATTTT.

Only one count was recorded for this clonotype. The rearrangement links TRBV2 to TRBJ1-2, with 8 bases that match TRBD1. This CDR3 is built from 13 residues. The germline gives CDR1 SNHLY, CDR2 FYNNEI. After removal of 7 bases from V and 6 bases from J, the junction contained 7 bases not matched to a gene. Written as DNA, the CDR3 is TGTGCCAGCAATACGGACAGGGTGGATGGCTACACCTTC. It is translated as CASNTDRVDGYTF.

In its sample, this clonotype was seen many times. CDR3 amino acids: CAIRKTDTYNEQFF. CDR3 DNA sequence: TGTGCCATCAGGAAGACCGATACCTACAATGAGCAGTTCTTC. The chain uses TRBV10-3 and TRBJ2-1; D not certain. Trimming removed 6 bases at V and 2 bases at J, with 11 bases between. Germline-derived CDR1 and CDR2 are ENHRY and SYGVKD. The CDR3 covers 14 residues.

This clonotype has at least ten counts. The CDR3, as DNA: TGTGCCAGCAGCCAACTGGAGGGGGCCCTAATGAACACTGAAGCTTTCTTT. This translates into CASSQLEGALMNTEAFF. The gene calls are TRBV11-2 and TRBJ1-1, with 7 nucleotides matching TRBD1. Germline V CDR1 and CDR2: SGHAT, FQNNGV. The CDR3 loop spans 17 amino acids. V gave up 5 bases and J gave up 0 bases; unmatched junction bases: 12.